Here is one T cell receptor beta chain with its context. The antigen is undetermined. PCR amplification relied on 60 Vbeta primers (plus 13 Jbeta primers). Per the original methods: The count from a later analysis was some 81 million unique TCR beta chains, approximately 9.9 million of them shared. Produced via immunoSEQ multiplex PCR; TCRdb's table is partial and in-frame only. V and J calls and clone size are those listed in that table; D and trimming were worked out from the DNA. The sample data list about 140,000 clones. These data belong to a study of cytomegalovirus exposure and HLA in healthy donors. CDR3 length: 13 residues. V lost 6 bases to trimming and J lost 6 bases, with 15 bases between them. The germline gives CDR1 MNHEY, CDR2 SVGAGI. Study-wide results and limits: CMV serostatus was the sole immune exposure data available. Specificity of a few CMV-associated chains for CMV antigens was verified in vitro. Highly shared sequence variants in one cluster were likely a sequencing artifact.

The chain employs TRBV6-5 and TRBJ2-7; the D gene is possibly TRBD1 (5 bases). Sequencing was carried out using PBMCs. The TCR was taken from a man aged 35 to 55 in good health and CMV-seronegative. CDR3 region: CASSPGSRFEQYF. CDR3 nucleotide sequence: TGTGCCAGCAGCCCAGGGTCTCGTTTCGAGCAGTACTTC.